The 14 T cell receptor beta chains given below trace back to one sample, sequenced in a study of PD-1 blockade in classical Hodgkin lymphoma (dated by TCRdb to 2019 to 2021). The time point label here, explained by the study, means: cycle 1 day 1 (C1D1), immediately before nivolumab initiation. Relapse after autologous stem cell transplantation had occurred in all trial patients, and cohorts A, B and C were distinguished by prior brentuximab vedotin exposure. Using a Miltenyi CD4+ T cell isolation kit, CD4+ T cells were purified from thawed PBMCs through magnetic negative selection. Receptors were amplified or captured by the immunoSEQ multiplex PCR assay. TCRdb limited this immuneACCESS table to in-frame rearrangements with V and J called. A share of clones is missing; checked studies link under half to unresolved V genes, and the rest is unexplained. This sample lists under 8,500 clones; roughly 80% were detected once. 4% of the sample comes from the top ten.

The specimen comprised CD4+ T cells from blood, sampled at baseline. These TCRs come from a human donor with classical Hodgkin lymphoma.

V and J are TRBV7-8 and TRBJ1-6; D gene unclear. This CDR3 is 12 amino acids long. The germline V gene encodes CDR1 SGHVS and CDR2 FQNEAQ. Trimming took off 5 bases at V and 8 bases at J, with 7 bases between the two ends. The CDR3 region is CASSGLDSPLHF. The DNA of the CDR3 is TGTGCCAGCAGCGGACTGGATTCACCCCTCCACTTT. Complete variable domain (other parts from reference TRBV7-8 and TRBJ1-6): GAGVSQSPRYKVAKRGQDVALRCDPISGHVSLFWYQQALGQGPEFLTYFQNEAQLDKSGLPSDRFFAERPEGSVSTLKIQRTQQEDSAVYLCASSGLDSPLHFGNGTRLTVT.

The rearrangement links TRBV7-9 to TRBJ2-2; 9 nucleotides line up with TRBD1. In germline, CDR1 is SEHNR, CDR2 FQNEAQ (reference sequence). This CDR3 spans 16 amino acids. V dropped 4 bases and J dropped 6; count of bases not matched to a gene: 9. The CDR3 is CASSYGTGKFAGELFF. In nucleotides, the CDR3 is TGTGCCAGCAGCTACGGGACAGGGAAGTTTGCCGGGGAGCTGTTTTTT.

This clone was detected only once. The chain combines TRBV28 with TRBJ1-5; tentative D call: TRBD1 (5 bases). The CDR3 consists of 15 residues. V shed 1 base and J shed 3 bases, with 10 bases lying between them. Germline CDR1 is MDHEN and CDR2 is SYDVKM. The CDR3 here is CASSLLVGDNQPQHF. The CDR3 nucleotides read TGTGCCAGCAGTTTATTGGTGGGGGACAATCAGCCCCAGCATTTT.

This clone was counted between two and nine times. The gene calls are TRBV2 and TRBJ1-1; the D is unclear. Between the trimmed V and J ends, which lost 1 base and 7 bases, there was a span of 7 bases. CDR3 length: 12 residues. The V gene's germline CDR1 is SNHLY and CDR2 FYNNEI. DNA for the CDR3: TGTGCCAGCAGTGAAGTGGGTATTGAAGCTTTCTTT. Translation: CASSEVGIEAFF.

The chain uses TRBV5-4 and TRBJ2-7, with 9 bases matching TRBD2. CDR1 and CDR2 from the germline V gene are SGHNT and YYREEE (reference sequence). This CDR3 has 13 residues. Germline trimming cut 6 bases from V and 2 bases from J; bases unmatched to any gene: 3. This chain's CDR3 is CASTLAGTYEQYF. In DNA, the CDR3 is TGTGCCAGCACCCTAGCGGGAACCTACGAGCAGTACTTC.

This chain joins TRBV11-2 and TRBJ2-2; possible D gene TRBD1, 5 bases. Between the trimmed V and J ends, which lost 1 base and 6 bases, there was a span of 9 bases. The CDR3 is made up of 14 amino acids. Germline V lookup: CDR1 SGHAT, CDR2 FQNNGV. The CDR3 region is CASSLVRDAGELFF. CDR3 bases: TGTGCCAGCAGCTTAGTCAGGGATGCCGGGGAGCTGTTTTTT.

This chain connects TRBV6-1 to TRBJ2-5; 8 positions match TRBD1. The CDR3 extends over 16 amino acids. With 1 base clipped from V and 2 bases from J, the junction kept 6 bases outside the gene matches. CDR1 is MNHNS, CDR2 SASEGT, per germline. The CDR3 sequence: CASSEVAGGQQETQYF. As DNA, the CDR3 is TGTGCCAGCAGTGAAGTCGCAGGGGGCCAACAAGAGACCCAGTACTTC.

CDR3 in amino acids: CASSSTEGPVTGELFF. CDR3 nucleotides: TGTGCCAGTAGCTCCACGGAGGGGCCGGTCACCGGGGAGCTGTTTTTT. This chain joins TRBV19 and TRBJ2-2; the D gene is possibly TRBD2 (6 bases). The CDR3 contains 16 residues. Germline CDR1 is LNHDA and CDR2 is SQIVND (reference sequence). Trimming cost V 6 bases and J 4 bases, with 18 bases left between them.

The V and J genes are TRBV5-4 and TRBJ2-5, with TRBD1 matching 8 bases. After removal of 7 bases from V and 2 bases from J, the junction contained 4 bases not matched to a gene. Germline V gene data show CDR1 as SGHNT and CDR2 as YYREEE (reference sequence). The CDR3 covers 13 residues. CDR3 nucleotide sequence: TGTGCCAGCGGGCAGGGGGCACAAGAGACCCAGTACTTC. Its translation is CASGQGAQETQYF.

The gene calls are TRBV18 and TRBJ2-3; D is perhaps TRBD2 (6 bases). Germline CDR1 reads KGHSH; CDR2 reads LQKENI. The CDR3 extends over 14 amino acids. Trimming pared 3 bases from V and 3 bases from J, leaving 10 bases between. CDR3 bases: TGTGCCAGCTCACCTCGGCGGGGAACAGATACGCAGTATTTT. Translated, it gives CASSPRRGTDTQYF.

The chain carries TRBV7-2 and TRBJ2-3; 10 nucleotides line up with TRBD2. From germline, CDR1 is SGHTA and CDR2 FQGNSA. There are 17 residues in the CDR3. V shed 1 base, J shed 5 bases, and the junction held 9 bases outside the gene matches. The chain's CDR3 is CASSLDPAGGLIDTQYF. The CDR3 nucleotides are TGTGCCAGCAGCTTAGACCCAGCGGGGGGGCTAATAGATACGCAGTATTTT.

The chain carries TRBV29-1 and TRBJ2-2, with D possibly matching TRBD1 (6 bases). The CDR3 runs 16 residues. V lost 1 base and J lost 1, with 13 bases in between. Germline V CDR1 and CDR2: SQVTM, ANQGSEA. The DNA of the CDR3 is TGCAGCGTTGAAGGCCCAGGGGCCCTGAACACCGGGGAGCTGTTTTTT. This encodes CSVEGPGALNTGELFF.

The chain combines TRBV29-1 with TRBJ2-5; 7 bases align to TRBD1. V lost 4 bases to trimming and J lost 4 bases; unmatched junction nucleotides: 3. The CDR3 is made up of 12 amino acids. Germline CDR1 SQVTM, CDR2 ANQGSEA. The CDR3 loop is CSVGDSGETQYF. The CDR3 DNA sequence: TGCAGCGTTGGGGACAGTGGAGAGACCCAGTACTTC. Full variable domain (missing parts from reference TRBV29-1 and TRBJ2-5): SAVISQKPSRDICQRGTSLTIQCQVDSQVTMMFWYRQQPGQSLTLIATANQGSEATYESGFVIDKFPISRPNLTFSTLTVSNMSPEDSSIYLCSVGDSGETQYFGPGTRLLVL.

CDR3 loop: CASSSGQGTGELFF. CDR3 nucleotide sequence: TGTGCCAGTAGTTCGGGACAGGGCACCGGGGAGCTGTTTTTT. The chain employs TRBV19 and TRBJ2-2; 9 nucleotides agree with TRBD1. The germline gives CDR1 LNHDA, CDR2 SQIVND (reference sequence). V shed 5 bases, J shed 4 bases, and the junction held 2 bases outside the gene matches. This CDR3 spans 14 amino acids.